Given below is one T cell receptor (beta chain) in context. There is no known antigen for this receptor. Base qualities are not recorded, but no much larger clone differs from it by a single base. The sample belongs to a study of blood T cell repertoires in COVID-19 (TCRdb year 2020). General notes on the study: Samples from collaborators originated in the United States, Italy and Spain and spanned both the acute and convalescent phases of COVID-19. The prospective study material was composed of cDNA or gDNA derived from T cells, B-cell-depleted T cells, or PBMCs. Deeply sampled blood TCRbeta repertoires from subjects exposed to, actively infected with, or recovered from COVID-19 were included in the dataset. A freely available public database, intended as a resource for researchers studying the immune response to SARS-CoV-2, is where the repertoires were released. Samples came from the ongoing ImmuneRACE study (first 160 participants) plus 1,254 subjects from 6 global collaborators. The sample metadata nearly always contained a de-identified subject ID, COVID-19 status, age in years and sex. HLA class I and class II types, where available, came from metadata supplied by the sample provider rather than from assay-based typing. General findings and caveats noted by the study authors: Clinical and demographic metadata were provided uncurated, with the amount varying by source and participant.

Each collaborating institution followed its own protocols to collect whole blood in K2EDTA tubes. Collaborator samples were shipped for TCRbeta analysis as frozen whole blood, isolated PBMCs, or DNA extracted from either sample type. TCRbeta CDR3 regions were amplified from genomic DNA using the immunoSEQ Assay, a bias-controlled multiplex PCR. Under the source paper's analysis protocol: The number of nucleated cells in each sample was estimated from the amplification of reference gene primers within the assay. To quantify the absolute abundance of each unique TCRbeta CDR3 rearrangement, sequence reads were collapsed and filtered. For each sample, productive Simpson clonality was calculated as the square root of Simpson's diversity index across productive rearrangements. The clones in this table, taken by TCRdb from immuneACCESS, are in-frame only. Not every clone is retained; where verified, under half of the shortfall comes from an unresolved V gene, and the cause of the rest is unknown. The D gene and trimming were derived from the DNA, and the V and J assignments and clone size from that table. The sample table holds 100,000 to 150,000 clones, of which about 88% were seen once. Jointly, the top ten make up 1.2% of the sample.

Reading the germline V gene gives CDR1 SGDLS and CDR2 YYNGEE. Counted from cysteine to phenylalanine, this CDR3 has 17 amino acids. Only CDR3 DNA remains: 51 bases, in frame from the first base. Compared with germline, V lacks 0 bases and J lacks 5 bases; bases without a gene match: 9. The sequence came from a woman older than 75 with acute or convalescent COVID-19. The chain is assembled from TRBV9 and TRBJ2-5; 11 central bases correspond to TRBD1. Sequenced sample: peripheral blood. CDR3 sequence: CASSVGRTGGVRETQYF. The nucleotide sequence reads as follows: TGTGCCAGCAGCGTAGGGCGGACAGGGGGCGTTCGGGAGACCCAGTACTTC. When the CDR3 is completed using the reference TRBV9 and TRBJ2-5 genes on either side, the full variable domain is DSGVTQTPKHLITATGQRVTLRCSPRSGDLSVYWYQQSLDQGLQFLIQYYNGEERAKGNILERFSAQQFPDLHSELNLSSLELGDSALYFCASSVGRTGGVRETQYFGPGTRLLVL.